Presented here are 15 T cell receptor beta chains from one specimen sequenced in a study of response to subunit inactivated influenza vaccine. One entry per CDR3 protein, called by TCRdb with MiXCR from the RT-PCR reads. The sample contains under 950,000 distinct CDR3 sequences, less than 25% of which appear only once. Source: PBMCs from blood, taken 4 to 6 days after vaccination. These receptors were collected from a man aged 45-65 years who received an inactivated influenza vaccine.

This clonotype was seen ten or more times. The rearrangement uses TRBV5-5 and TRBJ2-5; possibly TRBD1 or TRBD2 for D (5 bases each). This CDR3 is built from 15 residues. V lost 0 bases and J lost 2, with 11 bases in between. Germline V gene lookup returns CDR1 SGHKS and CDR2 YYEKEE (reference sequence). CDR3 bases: TGTGCCAGCAGCTTGGGAGAGGGGCGGCAAGAGACCCAGTACTTC. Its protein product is CASSLGEGRQETQYF.

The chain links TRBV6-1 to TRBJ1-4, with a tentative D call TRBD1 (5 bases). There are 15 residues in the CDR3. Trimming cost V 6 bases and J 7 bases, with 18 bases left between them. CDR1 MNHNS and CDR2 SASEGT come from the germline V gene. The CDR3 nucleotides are TGTGCCAGCAGCCGTGGGGACGTAGCGACTGAAAAACTGTTTTTT. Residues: CASSRGDVATEKLFF.

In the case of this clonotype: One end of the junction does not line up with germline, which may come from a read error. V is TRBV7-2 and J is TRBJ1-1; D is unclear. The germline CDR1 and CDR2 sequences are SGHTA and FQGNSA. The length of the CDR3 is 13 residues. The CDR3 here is CASSLLTRNEVFF. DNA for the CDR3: TGTGCCAGCAGCTTATTGACCCGAAATGAAGTTTTCTTT.

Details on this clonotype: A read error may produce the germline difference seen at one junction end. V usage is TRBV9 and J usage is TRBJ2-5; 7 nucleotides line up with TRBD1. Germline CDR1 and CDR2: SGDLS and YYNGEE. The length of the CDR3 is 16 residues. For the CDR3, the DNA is TGTGCCAGCAGCGTAAATCTTGGGACAGACCAAGGGACCCAGTACTTC. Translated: CASSVNLGTDQGTQYF. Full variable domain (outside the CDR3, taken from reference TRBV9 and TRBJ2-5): DSGVTQTPKHLITATGQRVTLRCSPRSGDLSVYWYQQSLDQGLQFLIQYYNGEERAKGNILERFSAQQFPDLHSELNLSSLELGDSALYFCASSVNLGTDQGTQYFGPGTRLLVL.

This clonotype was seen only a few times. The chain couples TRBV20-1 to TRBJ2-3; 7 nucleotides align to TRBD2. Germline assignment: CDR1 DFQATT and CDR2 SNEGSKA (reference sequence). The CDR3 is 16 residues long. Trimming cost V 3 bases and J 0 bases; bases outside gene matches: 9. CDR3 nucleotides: TGCAGTGCTAGTAGCCCGACTAGCCCTAGCACAGATACGCAGTATTTT. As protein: CSASSPTSPSTDTQYF.

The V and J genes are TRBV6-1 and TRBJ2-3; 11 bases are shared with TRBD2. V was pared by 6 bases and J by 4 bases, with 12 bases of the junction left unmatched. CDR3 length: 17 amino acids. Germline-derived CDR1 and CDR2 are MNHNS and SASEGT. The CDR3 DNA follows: TGTGCCAGCAGCCCGGTAGATAGCGGGGGGGCATCAGATACGCAGTATTTT. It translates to CASSPVDSGGASDTQYF.

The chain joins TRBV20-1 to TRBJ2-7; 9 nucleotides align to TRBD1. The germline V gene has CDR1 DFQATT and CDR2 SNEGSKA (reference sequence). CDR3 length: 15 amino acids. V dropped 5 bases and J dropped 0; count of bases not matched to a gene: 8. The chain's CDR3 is CSALSPGQGSYEQYF. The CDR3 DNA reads TGCAGTGCTCTATCCCCGGGACAGGGCTCCTACGAGCAGTACTTC.

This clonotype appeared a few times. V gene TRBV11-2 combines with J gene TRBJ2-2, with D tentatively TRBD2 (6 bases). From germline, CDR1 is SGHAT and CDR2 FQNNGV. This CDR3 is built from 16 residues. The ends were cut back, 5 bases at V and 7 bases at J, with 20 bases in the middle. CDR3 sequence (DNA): TGTGCCAGCAGCATAGCTGGGGGACTTATCTACGGGGAGCTGTTTTTT. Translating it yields CASSIAGGLIYGELFF. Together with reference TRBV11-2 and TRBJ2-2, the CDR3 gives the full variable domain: EAGVAQSPRYKIIEKRQSVAFWCNPISGHATLYWYQQILGQGPKLLIQFQNNGVVDDSQLPKDRFSAERLKGVDSTLKIQPAKLEDSAVYLCASSIAGGLIYGELFFGEGSRLTVL.

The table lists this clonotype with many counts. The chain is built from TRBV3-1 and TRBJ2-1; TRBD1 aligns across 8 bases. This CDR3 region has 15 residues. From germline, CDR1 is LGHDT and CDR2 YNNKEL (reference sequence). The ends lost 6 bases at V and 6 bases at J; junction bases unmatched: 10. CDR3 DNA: TGTGCCAGCAGTCCACAGCAGGGGGCGGGCAATGAGCAGTTCTTC. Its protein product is CASSPQQGAGNEQFF.

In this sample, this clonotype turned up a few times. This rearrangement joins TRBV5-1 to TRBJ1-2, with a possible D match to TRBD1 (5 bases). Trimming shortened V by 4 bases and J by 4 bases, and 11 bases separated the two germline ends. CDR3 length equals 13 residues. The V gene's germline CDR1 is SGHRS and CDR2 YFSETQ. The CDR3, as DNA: TGCGCCAGCAGCGCGGGGACGATCTATGGCTACACCTTC. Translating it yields CASSAGTIYGYTF.

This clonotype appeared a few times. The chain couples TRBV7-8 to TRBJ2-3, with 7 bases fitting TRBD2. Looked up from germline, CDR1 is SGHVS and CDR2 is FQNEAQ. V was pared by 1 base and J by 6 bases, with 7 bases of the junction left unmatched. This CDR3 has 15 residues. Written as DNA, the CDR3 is TGTGCCAGCAGCTTAGTGGGGAGGGTGGGTGATACGCAGTATTTT. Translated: CASSLVGRVGDTQYF.

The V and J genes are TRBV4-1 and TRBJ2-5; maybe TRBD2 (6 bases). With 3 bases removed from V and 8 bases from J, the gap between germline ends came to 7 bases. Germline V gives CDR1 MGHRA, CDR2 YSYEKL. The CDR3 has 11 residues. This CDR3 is CASSQGLTQYF. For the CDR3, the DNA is TGCGCCAGCAGCCAGGGACTCACCCAGTACTTC.

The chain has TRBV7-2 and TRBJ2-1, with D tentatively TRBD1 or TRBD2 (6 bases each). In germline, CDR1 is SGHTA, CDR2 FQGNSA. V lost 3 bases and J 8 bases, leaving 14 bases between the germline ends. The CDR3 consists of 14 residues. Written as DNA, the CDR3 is TGTGCCAGCAGCTTGTTGGGGGGCACGGATGAGCAGTTCTTC. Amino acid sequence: CASSLLGGTDEQFF.

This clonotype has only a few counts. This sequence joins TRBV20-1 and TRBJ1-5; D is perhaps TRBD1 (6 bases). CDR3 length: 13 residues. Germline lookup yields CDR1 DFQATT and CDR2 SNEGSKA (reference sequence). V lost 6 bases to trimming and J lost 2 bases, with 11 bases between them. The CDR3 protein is CSAPGEGNQPQHF. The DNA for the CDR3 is TGCAGTGCACCAGGGGAGGGCAATCAGCCCCAGCATTTT.

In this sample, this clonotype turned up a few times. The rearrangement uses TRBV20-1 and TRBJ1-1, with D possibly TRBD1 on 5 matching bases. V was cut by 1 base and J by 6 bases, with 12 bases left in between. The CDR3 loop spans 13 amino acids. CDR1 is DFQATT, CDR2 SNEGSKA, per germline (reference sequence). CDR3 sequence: CSARGQIDAEAFF. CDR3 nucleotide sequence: TGCAGTGCTAGAGGACAGATTGATGCTGAAGCTTTCTTT.